This T cell receptor beta chain was profiled in a study of PD-1 blockade in classical Hodgkin lymphoma. The V and J ends lost 5 bases and 4 bases, in that order; junction bases with no gene match: 6. The germline CDR1 and CDR2 sequences are SGHDN and FVKESK. There are 14 residues in the CDR3. Method: immunoSEQ multiplex PCR; TCRdb's copy keeps in-frame clones and lacks some. This table has nearly 50,000 clones, 65% to 80% appearing once. Described time point: cycle 4 day 1 (C4D1), after more than five weeks of nivolumab. Each patient's relapse followed autologous stem cell transplantation, and brentuximab vedotin exposure varied.

The chain combines TRBV14 with TRBJ1-2; TRBD1 matches at 8 bases. The clonotype comes from a human donor with classical Hodgkin lymphoma. The specimen comprised peripheral blood mononuclear cells (PBMCs), sampled before the fourth cycle of nivolumab. The CDR3 sequence: CASSTTQGAYGYTF. The CDR3 DNA sequence: TGTGCCAGCAGCACGACGCAGGGGGCCTATGGCTACACCTTC.